Below are 4 T cell receptor beta chains sequenced from a single sample in a study of blood T cells in healthy people across ages. A J-beta primer mix and a sample-barcoded 5' primer were used in a second PCR of roughly 7 to 12 cycles. MiXCR, run by TCRdb on the 5' RACE reads, gives a single entry per CDR3 protein. This sample has around 1,600,000 distinct CDR3 sequences, with 35% to 45% found just once. Sequenced input: blood. All receptors derive from a woman younger than 35 in good health.

In this sample, this clonotype turned up a few times. The chain employs TRBV12-3 or TRBV12-4 and TRBJ1-1; D gene uncertain. V was cut by 1 base and J by 7 bases, with 7 bases left in between. The CDR3 consists of 12 residues. The CDR3 DNA reads as TGTGCCAGCAGTTTAGTGGGGTGTGAAGCTTTCTTT. Its translation is CASSLVGCEAFF.

The chain combines TRBV6-5 with TRBJ1-2, with 8 bases aligning to TRBD1. The CDR3 runs 15 residues. V shed 4 bases and J 1 base; nucleotides not matched to a gene: 5. From germline, CDR1 is MNHEY and CDR2 SVGAGI. This CDR3 is CASSSPGQDNYGYTF. The CDR3 coding sequence is TGTGCCAGCAGTTCCCCGGGACAGGATAACTATGGCTACACCTTC.

V gene TRBV20-1 combines with J gene TRBJ1-2; D gene unclear. Trimming took off 3 bases at V and 4 bases at J, with 9 bases between the two ends. Germline CDR1 is DFQATT and CDR2 is SNEGSKA (reference sequence). The CDR3 runs 12 residues. Here the CDR3 reads CSASRPLYGYTF. CDR3 sequence (DNA): TGCAGTGCTAGCCGGCCACTCTATGGCTACACCTTC.

This chain links TRBV14 with TRBJ2-7, with D perhaps TRBD1 or TRBD2 (5 bases each). Germline loops: CDR1 SGHDN, CDR2 FVKESK. V lost 4 bases and J lost 3, with 22 bases in between. The CDR3 spans 17 residues. DNA of the CDR3: TGTGCCAGCAGCCGGCTAAGCCTGACGGGACCCCGCTACGAGCAGTACTTC. Its protein product is CASSRLSLTGPRYEQYF.